The present entry profiles one T cell receptor beta chain with its context. The data are from a study of T cell repertoires in cytomegalovirus infection. CDR1 LGHDT and CDR2 YNNKEL come from the germline V gene (reference sequence). The V gene lost 0 bases and the J gene lost 1 base, with 9 bases spanning the gap. This CDR3 has 15 residues. MiXCR was run by TCRdb on the reads, yielding one entry per CDR3 protein. The sample shows nearly 450,000 distinct CDR3 sequences, approximately 33% of them seen only once. The sequencing sample was made of PBMCs. V usage is TRBV3-1 and J usage is TRBJ1-1, with D unresolved. The source is a human donor in good health (CMV status not recorded). Some clones in this sample may be carry-over from other donors' samples. The CDR3 region is CASSQEFGPNTEAFF. In nucleotides, the CDR3 is TGTGCCAGCAGCCAAGAGTTTGGGCCGAACACTGAAGCTTTCTTT.